This TCR beta chain was identified during a study of OX40 agonist ivuxolimab in advanced cancers. Study context: Aged 23 to 79 with a mean of approximately 57 years, they were around 85% male. Eligibility admitted prior anti-PD-1, anti-PD-L1 or anti-CTLA-4 therapy; 35% to 40% had some. Overall study results and limits: Mean expanded clone counts were higher in CD8+ than CD4+ T cells.

Libraries were prepared by immunoSEQ multiplex PCR; TCRdb keeps only in-frame clonotypes and omits some of them. This table holds fewer than 70,000 clones, about 88% found once. With respect to this clone: Antigen: not known.

Sequences were derived from CD4+ or CD8+ T cells sorted from blood, sampled in a trial of the OX40 agonist ivuxolimab. The source of this sequence is an adult with an advanced solid tumor such as melanoma, head and neck, liver or kidney cancer.

The CDR3 DNA reads as TGTGCCAGCAGTTTATCCCCCTACGAGCAGTACTTC. This translates into CASSLSPYEQYF. The chain couples TRBV28 to TRBJ2-7, with D hard to call. The CDR3 totals 12 residues. The V and J ends lost 1 base and 2 bases respectively, with 3 bases between them. The germline gives CDR1 MDHEN, CDR2 SYDVKM.